What follows are 5 T cell receptor beta chains derived from one specimen sequenced in a study of monozygotic twins with inflammatory bowel disease. TCRdb re-called the 5' RACE reads, yielding one record per CDR3 amino acid sequence without DNA. The sample features about 300,000 distinct CDR3 sequences, with less than 6.5% in its top ten. Sequenced input: blood. The receptors originated from a human donor with ulcerative colitis or Crohn's disease, or a healthy co-twin of an affected twin (not recorded which).

The gene calls are TRBV12-3 or TRBV12-4 and TRBJ1-1; TCRdb's assignment of TRBD1 cannot be checked, as there is no DNA. This CDR3 has 18 residues. The CDR3 sequence is CASSLGGSRLGLNTEAFF.

The J gene is TRBJ2-7, the V gene TRBV12-3 or TRBV12-4; the D call from TCRdb, TRBD1, cannot be confirmed without DNA. The CDR3 is 14 amino acids. The CDR3 sequence is CASSLVPDRIEQYF.

The chain uses TRBV18 and TRBJ1-1. The CDR3 has 13 amino acids. CDR1 is KGHSH and CDR2 is LQKENI in the germline V gene. CDR3 amino acids: CASSLSTETEAFF.

The genes are TRBV28 and TRBJ2-1; no DNA is available, so the TRBD2 call from TCRdb remains unchecked. Germline-derived CDR1 and CDR2 are MDHEN and SYDVKM. This CDR3 spans 11 amino acids. CDR3 protein: CALGGYNEQFF.

This CDR3 reads CASRTGPGAPGNTIYF. This chain joins TRBV7-2 and TRBJ1-3; TCRdb's D call, TRBD1, is unchecked because there is no DNA. The V gene's germline CDR1 is SGHTA and CDR2 FQGNSA. The CDR3 consists of 16 residues.